This paragraph covers one T cell receptor (beta chain) sequence. This table comes from immunoSEQ multiplex PCR, and its TCRdb copy is limited to in-frame clones, with some not included. Here the sample spans 500,000 to 600,000 clones, less than 90% being singletons. The sample originates from a study of blood T cell repertoires in COVID-19. Study-level information: From T cells, B-cell-depleted T cells, or PBMCs came the material, which was cDNA or gDNA.

The CDR3 is 16 amino acids. CDR1 is WNHNN and CDR2 is SYGVQD in the germline V gene (reference sequence). V lost 6 bases to trimming and J lost 1 base; unmatched junction nucleotides: 4. Material for sequencing was peripheral blood. V gene TRBV10-1 combines with J gene TRBJ2-3, with TRBD2 identical over 13 bases. The sequence was collected from a woman between 50 and 59 years old with COVID-19, enrolled during active disease. The CDR3 loop is CASSPGLAGGTDTQYF. Written as DNA, the CDR3 is TGCGCCAGCAGCCCCGGACTAGCGGGGGGCACAGATACGCAGTATTTT.